These T cell receptor beta chains were read from a single sample in a study of control samples from healthy donors and cancer patients. Using immunoSEQ multiplex PCR, the repertoire was profiled, and TCRdb retains in-frame clones only, with some absent. Among roughly 52,000 clones listed, 90% to 95% were seen once. Sequenced: blood. The receptors come from a man aged 25-45 years in good health. The CDR3 runs from the conserved cysteine through the conserved F or W. The D gene is left open where the match is weak. Size is stated for part of the rows, as once, few or many counts, or as a class when the clone is expanded.

clone_size | j_call | v_call | d_call | cdr3_nt | cdr3_aa
- | TRBJ2-7 | TRBV19 | - | TGTGCCAGTAGTATCGGGACTTCCTACGAGCAGTACTTC | CASSIGTSYEQYF
- | TRBJ2-7 | TRBV6-5 | TRBD2 | TGTGCCAGCAGTCCCTACGCTAGCGGGTCCTACGAGCAGTACTTC | CASSPYASGSYEQYF
- | TRBJ2-4 | TRBV7-9 | - | TGTGCCAGCAGCTATGGGGCACTAGCTCCGGCCAAAAACATTCAGTACTTC | CASSYGALAPAKNIQYF
- | TRBJ1-5 | TRBV3-1/TRBV3-2 | - | TGTGCCAGCAGCCAAGAGGGGAACAGCAATCAGCCCCAGCATTTT | CASSQEGNSNQPQHF
once | TRBJ2-1 | TRBV7-3 | TRBD2 | TGTGCCAGCAGCTTAATCGCGGGAGGTGGGAATGAGCAGTTCTTC | CASSLIAGGGNEQFF
- | TRBJ2-3 | TRBV4-3 | - | TGCGCCAGCAGCCAAGGGGTCGCGGCAGAGGGAGATACGCAGTATTTT | CASSQGVAAEGDTQYF
- | TRBJ2-1 | TRBV2 | - | TGTGCCAGCAGTGAAGCGGGGGCCGGCTCCTACAATGAGCAGTTCTTC | CASSEAGAGSYNEQFF
- | TRBJ2-1 | TRBV5-1 | TRBD2 | TGCGCCAGCAGCTTGGGGCTAGCGGATAACAATGAGCAGTTCTTC | CASSLGLADNNEQFF
- | TRBJ2-7 | TRBV6-2/TRBV6-3 | TRBD2 | TGTGCCAGCAGTACTAGCGGGGTCTACGAGCAGTACTTC | CASSTSGVYEQYF
- | TRBJ1-2 | TRBV4-3 | TRBD1 | TGCGCCAGCAGCCAAGCCTACAGGGGTTTCGGTGGCTACACCTTC | CASSQAYRGFGGYTF
- | TRBJ2-1 | TRBV25-1 | - | TGTGCCAGCAGTGAATCGGTCGGTCCGCACAATGAGCAGTTCTTC | CASSESVGPHNEQFF
once | TRBJ1-6 | TRBV10-3 | TRBD1 | TGTGCCATCAGGGGACAGGAGAGCTCCTATAATTCACCCCTCCACTTT | CAIRGQESSYNSPLHF
few | TRBJ2-7 | TRBV28 | TRBD2 | TGTGCCAGCAGCCTAGCGGGCTTCTCCTACGAGCAGTACTTC | CASSLAGFSYEQYF
- | TRBJ2-1 | TRBV9 | - | TGTGCCAGCAGCGTAGAGGGACGGGCGTACAATGAGCAGTTCTTC | CASSVEGRAYNEQFF
- | TRBJ2-7 | TRBV24-1 | TRBD2 | TGTGCCACCAGTGACCCCCGCGGGGGGACCTACGAGCAGTACTTC | CATSDPRGGTYEQYF
- | TRBJ1-1 | TRBV5-1 | - | TGCGCCAGCAGCTTGGGACAGTCGAACACTGAAGCTTTCTTT | CASSLGQSNTEAFF
- | TRBJ2-7 | TRBV11-3 | TRBD2 | TGTGCCAGCAGCTTAGGGGGACTAGCGGACTACGAGCAGTACTTC | CASSLGGLADYEQYF
- | TRBJ2-3 | TRBV5-1 | - | TGCGCCAGCAGCTTTGACTTTTCCACAGATACGCAGTATTTT | CASSFDFSTDTQYF
- | TRBJ1-4 | TRBV5-6 | - | TGTGCCAGCAGCTTAACAGTCGGCCCTCAAAATGAAAAACTGTTTTTT | CASSLTVGPQNEKLFF
- | TRBJ1-6 | TRBV2 | - | TGTGCCAGCAGTGAAGGTGTTAACCCTATTATTTCACCCCTCCACTTT | CASSEGVNPIISPLHF
once | TRBJ2-2 | TRBV20-1 | - | TGCAGTGCTGCGAACACCGGGGAGCTGTTTTTT | CSAANTGELFF
- | TRBJ2-5 | TRBV29-1 | - | TGCAGCGTGGACCTATGGGGACCGTCCCAAGAGACCCAGTACTTC | CSVDLWGPSQETQYF
- | TRBJ2-4 | TRBV19 | - | TGTGCCAGTAGTGTCGGAGGGTTCTCGGACATTCAGTACTTC | CASSVGGFSDIQYF
once | TRBJ1-6 | TRBV6-1 | TRBD1 | TGTGCCAGCAGTGAACCTGTCCAGGGGGATTCACCCCTCCACTTT | CASSEPVQGDSPLHF
- | TRBJ2-1 | TRBV19 | TRBD2 | TGTGCCAGTAGTATGCCTGGGACTACCTCCTACAATGAGCAGTTCTTC | CASSMPGTTSYNEQFF
- | TRBJ1-1 | TRBV5-1 | - | TGCGCCAGCAGCTTATATGTCGGACCCACTGAAGCTTTCTTT | CASSLYVGPTEAFF
- | TRBJ2-7 | TRBV23-1 | TRBD1 | TGCGCCAGCAGTCTTTGGGACAGTGCCTACGAGCAGTACTTC | CASSLWDSAYEQYF
- | TRBJ2-7 | TRBV11-1 | - | TGTGCCAGCAGCTTAGCGTCCGGGGAGCAGTACTTC | CASSLASGEQYF
- | TRBJ1-5 | TRBV28 | TRBD1 | TGTGCCAGCAGGACTACCGGGACAGGGGGTCATCAGCCCCAGCATTTT | CASRTTGTGGHQPQHF
- | TRBJ2-2 | TRBV7-2 | TRBD2 | TGTGCCAGCAGCTTAGCTGCTCTAGCGGGATCCGGGGAGCTGTTTTTT | CASSLAALAGSGELFF
- | TRBJ2-5 | TRBV13 | TRBD1 | TGTGCCAGCAGCTTAGGGGGACAGGGTGAAGAGACCCAGTACTTC | CASSLGGQGEETQYF
- | TRBJ1-2 | TRBV5-5 | TRBD1 | TGTGCCAGCAGCGTGGGACAGGGGGGGTATGGCTACACCTTC | CASSVGQGGYGYTF
- | TRBJ2-3 | TRBV3-1/TRBV3-2 | TRBD2 | TGTGCCAGCAGCCAAAGGGGACTAGCGGATACGCAGTATTTT | CASSQRGLADTQYF
- | TRBJ1-2 | TRBV29-1 | - | TGCAGTAGCGGGGGAGGGGATGGCTACACCTTC | CSSGGGDGYTF
- | TRBJ2-5 | TRBV3-1/TRBV3-2 | TRBD1 | TGTGCCAGCAGCCAAAGACAGGGGGCGATTGAGACCCAGTACTTC | CASSQRQGAIETQYF
- | TRBJ2-3 | TRBV6-4 | - | TGTGCCAGCAGCCTACAGAGTAGCGGCACAACGCAGTATTTT | CASSLQSSGTTQYF
once | TRBJ1-5 | TRBV6-4 | - | TGTGCCAGCAGTGAAGGCAGCGGGCAGCCCCAGCATTTT | CASSEGSGQPQHF
- | TRBJ1-2 | TRBV7-9 | - | TGTGCCAGCAGCTTGGTTAACTATGGCTACACCTTC | CASSLVNYGYTF
- | TRBJ2-1 | TRBV9 | TRBD2 | TGTGCCAGCAGCAGGGGACTAGCGGGAGGGGGTAGGGAGCAGTTCTTC | CASSRGLAGGGREQFF
- | TRBJ2-1 | TRBV5-1 | - | TGCGCCAGCAGCTTGGGAGGCGTCAATGAGCAGTTCTTC | CASSLGGVNEQFF
- | TRBJ1-5 | TRBV4-2 | TRBD1 | TGTGCCAGCAGCCAAGGACAGGGTGGCAATCAGCCCCAGCATTTT | CASSQGQGGNQPQHF
- | TRBJ2-1 | TRBV2 | - | TGTGCCAGCAGTGGCTCCATTGGGCTTGAGCAGTTCTTC | CASSGSIGLEQFF
- | TRBJ2-7 | TRBV6-5 | - | TGTGCCAGCAGTTCCGGCGGGCAGGGCTACGAGCAGTACTTC | CASSSGGQGYEQYF
- | TRBJ2-3 | TRBV6-4 | TRBD1 | TGTGCCACCGGGGGACAGGGGAGGAAAGATACGCAGTATTTT | CATGGQGRKDTQYF
few | TRBJ2-5 | TRBV21-1 | - | TGTGCCAGCAGCAAAAAACAGGCTTTACAAGAGACCCAGTACTTC | CASSKKQALQETQYF
- | TRBJ2-7 | TRBV25-1 | - | TGTGCCAGCAGTGAATCGGGCGGGATGAGGCAAGAGCAGTACTTC | CASSESGGMRQEQYF
- | TRBJ1-6 | TRBV2 | TRBD1 | TGTGCCAGCAGTGAACAACAGGGGGCAGGGTCACCCCTCCACTTT | CASSEQQGAGSPLHF
- | TRBJ1-5 | TRBV4-1 | - | TGCGCCAGCAGCCCGGACGCGGAACGTTCGCCCCAGCATTTT | CASSPDAERSPQHF
once | TRBJ2-3 | TRBV4-3 | TRBD2 | TGCGCCAGCAGCCATATTAGCGGGAGCACAGATACGCAGTATTTT | CASSHISGSTDTQYF
- | TRBJ2-4 | TRBV7-9 | TRBD1 | TGTGCCAGCAGCCCCACCGGGACAGCCGCCAAAAACATTCAGTACTTC | CASSPTGTAAKNIQYF
- | TRBJ1-2 | TRBV6-2/TRBV6-3 | - | TGTGCCAGCAGTTCTCCCCGGGAGGGGCTCGATGGCTACACCTTC | CASSSPREGLDGYTF
- | TRBJ1-6 | TRBV6-4 | - | TGTGCCAGCAGGCCTACGTCGGGTTCACCCCTCCACTTT | CASRPTSGSPLHF
- | TRBJ2-7 | TRBV4-2 | - | TGTGCCAGCAGCCCTTCTGGCGGGGCCCCCTACGAGCAGTACTTC | CASSPSGGAPYEQYF
- | TRBJ2-5 | TRBV7-6 | TRBD2 | TGTGCCAGCAGCTTAGCGATCGGACTAGCGGGAGCATCGGAGACCCAGTACTTC | CASSLAIGLAGASETQYF
- | TRBJ2-1 | TRBV5-1 | - | TGCGCCAGCAGCATCTATGCGGGGAGGAATGAGCAGTTCTTC | CASSIYAGRNEQFF
- | TRBJ2-7 | TRBV28 | TRBD2 | TGTGCCAGCAGTCCCCCCGGGGGGTCCTACGAGCAGTACTTC | CASSPPGGSYEQYF
once | TRBJ1-2 | TRBV30 | - | TGTGCCTGGAGTGTAAGACGGTACGGCTATGGCTACACCTTC | CAWSVRRYGYGYTF
- | TRBJ2-7 | TRBV2 | TRBD2 | TGTGCCAGCTCACTAGCGGGAGGCATCTACGAGCAGTACTTC | CASSLAGGIYEQYF
- | TRBJ2-7 | TRBV20-1 | - | TGCAGTGCTAGTGAGATGTTCGAGCAGTACTTC | CSASEMFEQYF
- | TRBJ2-7 | TRBV5-4 | TRBD2 | TGTGCCAGCAGCTTGGAGGGACTAGGGTACGAGCAGTACTTC | CASSLEGLGYEQYF